What follows describes a single T cell receptor (beta chain). Generated by immunoSEQ multiplex PCR, the TCRdb table keeps only in-frame clones and is missing some. The data show roughly 80,000 clones, about four fifths seen once. V was cut by 4 bases and J by 4 bases, with 19 bases left in between. The germline V gene encodes CDR1 LNHDA and CDR2 SQIVND (reference sequence). The CDR3 spans 16 residues. This entry belongs to a study of OX40 agonist ivuxolimab in advanced cancers. The chain carries TRBV19 and TRBJ1-2, with TRBD1 as a possible D gene (6 bases). The clonotype was recovered from an adult with an advanced solid tumor such as melanoma, head and neck, liver or kidney cancer. The sample consisted of CD4+ or CD8+ T cells sorted from blood, taken in a trial of the OX40 agonist ivuxolimab. Here the CDR3 reads CASSSLGAPSAYGYTF. CDR3 coding DNA: TGTGCCAGTAGTAGTTTGGGGGCGCCTTCAGCCTATGGCTACACCTTC.